This T cell receptor (beta chain) was documented in a study of identical twins. The CDR3 totals 12 residues. Trimming cost V 0 bases and J 8 bases, with 10 bases left between them. The V gene's germline CDR1 is DFQATT and CDR2 SNEGSKA (reference sequence). Each CDR3 protein gets one entry after TCRdb re-called the 5' RACE reads with MiXCR. The sample yields some 730,000 distinct CDR3 sequences, about 20% seen once. These same data were also listed under a study on T cells expressing NK-cell markers.

The J gene is TRBJ1-2, the V gene TRBV20-1; D gene ambiguous. The TCR was taken from a woman between 18 and 29 years old in good health. What was sequenced was PBMCs. This CDR3 reads CSARDDFAGYTF. The CDR3 bases are TGCAGTGCTAGAGATGACTTCGCGGGCTACACCTTC.